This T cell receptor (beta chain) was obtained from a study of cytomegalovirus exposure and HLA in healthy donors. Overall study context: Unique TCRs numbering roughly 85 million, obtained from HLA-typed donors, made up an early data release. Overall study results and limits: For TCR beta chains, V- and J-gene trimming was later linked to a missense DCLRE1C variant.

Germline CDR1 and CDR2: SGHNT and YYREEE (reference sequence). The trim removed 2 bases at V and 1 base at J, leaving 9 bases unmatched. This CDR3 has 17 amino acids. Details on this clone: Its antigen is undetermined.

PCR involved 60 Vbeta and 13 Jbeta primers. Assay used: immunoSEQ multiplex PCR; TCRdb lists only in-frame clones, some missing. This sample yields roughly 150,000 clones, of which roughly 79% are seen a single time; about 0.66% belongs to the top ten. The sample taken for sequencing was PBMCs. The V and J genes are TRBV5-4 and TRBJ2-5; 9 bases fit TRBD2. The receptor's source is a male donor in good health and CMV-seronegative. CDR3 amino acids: CASSFPRGRGGQETQYF. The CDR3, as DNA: TGTGCCAGCAGCTTTCCTCGCGGGAGGGGGGGCCAAGAGACCCAGTACTTC.